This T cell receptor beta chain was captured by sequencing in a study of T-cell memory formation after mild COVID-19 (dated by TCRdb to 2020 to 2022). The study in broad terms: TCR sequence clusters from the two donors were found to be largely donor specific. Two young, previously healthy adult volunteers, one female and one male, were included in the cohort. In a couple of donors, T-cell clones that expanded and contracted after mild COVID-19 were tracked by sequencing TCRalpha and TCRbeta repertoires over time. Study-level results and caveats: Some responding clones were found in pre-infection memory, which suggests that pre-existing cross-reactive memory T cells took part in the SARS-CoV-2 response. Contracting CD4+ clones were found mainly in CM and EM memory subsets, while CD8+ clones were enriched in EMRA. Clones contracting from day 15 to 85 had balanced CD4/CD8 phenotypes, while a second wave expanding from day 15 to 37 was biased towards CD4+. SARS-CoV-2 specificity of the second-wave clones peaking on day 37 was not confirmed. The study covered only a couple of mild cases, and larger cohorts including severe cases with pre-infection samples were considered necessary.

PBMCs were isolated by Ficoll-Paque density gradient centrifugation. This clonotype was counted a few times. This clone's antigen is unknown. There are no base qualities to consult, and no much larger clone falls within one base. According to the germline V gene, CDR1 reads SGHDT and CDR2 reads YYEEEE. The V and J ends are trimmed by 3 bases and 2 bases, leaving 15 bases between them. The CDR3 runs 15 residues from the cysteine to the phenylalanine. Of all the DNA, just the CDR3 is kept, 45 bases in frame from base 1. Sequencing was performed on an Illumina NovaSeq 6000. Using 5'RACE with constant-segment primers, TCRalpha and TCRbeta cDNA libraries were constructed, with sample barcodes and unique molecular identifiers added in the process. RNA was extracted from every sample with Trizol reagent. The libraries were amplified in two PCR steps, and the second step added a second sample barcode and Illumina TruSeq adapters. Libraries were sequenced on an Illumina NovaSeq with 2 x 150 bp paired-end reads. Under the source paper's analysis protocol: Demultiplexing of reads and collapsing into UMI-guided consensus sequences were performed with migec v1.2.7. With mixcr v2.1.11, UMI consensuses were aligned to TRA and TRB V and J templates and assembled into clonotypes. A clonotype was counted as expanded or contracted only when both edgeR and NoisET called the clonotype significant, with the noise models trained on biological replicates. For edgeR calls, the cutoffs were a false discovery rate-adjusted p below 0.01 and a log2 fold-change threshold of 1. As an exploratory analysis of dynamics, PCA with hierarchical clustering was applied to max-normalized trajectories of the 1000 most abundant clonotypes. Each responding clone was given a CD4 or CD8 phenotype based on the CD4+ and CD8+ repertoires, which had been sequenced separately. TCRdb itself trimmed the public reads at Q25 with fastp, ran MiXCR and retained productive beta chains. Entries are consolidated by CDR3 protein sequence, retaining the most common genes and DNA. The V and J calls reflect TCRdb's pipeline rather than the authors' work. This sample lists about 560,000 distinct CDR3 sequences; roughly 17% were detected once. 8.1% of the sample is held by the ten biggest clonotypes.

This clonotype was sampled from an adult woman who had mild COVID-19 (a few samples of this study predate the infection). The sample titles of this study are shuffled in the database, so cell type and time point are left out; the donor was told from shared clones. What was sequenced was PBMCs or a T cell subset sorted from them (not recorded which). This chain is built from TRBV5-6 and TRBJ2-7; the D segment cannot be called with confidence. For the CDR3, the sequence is CASSSPSGPAYEQYF. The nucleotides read TGTGCCAGCAGCTCCCCGTCTGGGCCCGCCTACGAGCAGTACTTC. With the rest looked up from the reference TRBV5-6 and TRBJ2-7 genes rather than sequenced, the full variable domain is DAGVTQSPTHLIKTRGQQVTLRCSPKSGHDTVSWYQQALGQGPQFIFQYYEEEERQRGNFPDRFSGHQFPNYSSELNVNALLLGDSALYLCASSSPSGPAYEQYFGPGTRLTVT.